This T cell receptor beta chain was documented in a study of blood T cell repertoires in COVID-19. Across the whole study: Both acute and convalescent COVID-19 samples were obtained from the United States, Italy and Spain. Sample material is recorded as cDNA or gDNA derived from T cells, B-cell-depleted T cells, or PBMCs.

Here immunoSEQ multiplex PCR was the method, and the copy in TCRdb shows in-frame clones only, minus some. The sample consists of about 94,000 clones, roughly 70% of them appearing once. Germline V CDR1 and CDR2: SGHTA, FQGNSA. This CDR3 contains 13 residues. For this clone: The junction differs from germline at one of its ends, possibly a read error.

Source material: peripheral blood. The chain carries TRBV7-2 and TRBJ1-1; possibly TRBD1 for D (5 bases). The sequence came from a man aged 70-80 years with COVID-19, enrolled during active disease. The chain's CDR3 is CASSPKRGHRRPF. DNA of the CDR3: TGTGCCAGCAGCCCCAAAAGAGGACACCGGCGGCCTTTT.